The rows below give T cell receptor beta chains drawn from one sample of a study of T cells after yellow fever vaccination. TCRdb recomputed calls from the 5' RACE reads with MiXCR, one row per CDR3 protein. The sample comprises 600,000 to 750,000 distinct CDR3 sequences, 9% to 15% of which are singletons, and about 15% rests with the top ten. The sample here was PBMCs, taken on the day of the yellow fever booster vaccination. All receptors derive from a man aged 25 to 45 who received the YFV17D yellow fever vaccine. Both conserved end residues are part of each CDR3. Each record gives: CDR3 protein, CDR3 DNA, V gene, clone size, CDR3 length, D gene, J gene. The D gene is left open where the match is weak. Clone size is stated in some rows and not others, as once, few, many or a class when expanded.

CDR3: CASSERTHYNEQFF
DNA: TGTGCCAGCAGTGAGCGGACCCACTACAATGAGCAGTTCTTC
V: TRBV2
size: .
length: 14
D: .
J: TRBJ2-1

CDR3: CASSYSSGSEQFF
DNA: TGTGCCAGCAGTTATTCTAGCGGGAGTGAGCAGTTCTTC
V: TRBV5-4
size: few
length: 13
D: TRBD2
J: TRBJ2-1

CDR3: CATSDGAEKLFF
DNA: TGTGCCACCAGTGACGGGGCTGAAAAACTGTTTTTT
V: TRBV24-1
size: .
length: 12
D: .
J: TRBJ1-4

CDR3: CASSPQAATGNEQYF
DNA: TGTGCCAGCAGCCCCCAGGCCGCAACAGGGAACGAGCAGTACTTC
V: TRBV7-2
size: few
length: 15
D: .
J: TRBJ2-7

CDR3: CASSQDRLAGDGELFF
DNA: TGCGCCAGCAGCCAAGATAGACTAGCGGGAGACGGGGAGCTGTTTTTT
V: TRBV4-1
size: .
length: 16
D: TRBD2
J: TRBJ2-2

CDR3: CASSSGQRLTGELFF
DNA: TGTGCCAGCAGCTCAGGCCAGAGATTGACCGGGGAGCTGTTTTTT
V: TRBV7-2
size: .
length: 15
D: .
J: TRBJ2-2

CDR3: CASSFAVRNTEAFF
DNA: TGTGCCAGCAGTTTCGCAGTTAGGAACACTGAAGCTTTCTTT
V: TRBV12-3/TRBV12-4
size: few
length: 14
D: .
J: TRBJ1-1

CDR3: CASSLPLRTQYF
DNA: TGTGCCAGCAGCCTCCCTCTAAGGACCCAGTACTTC
V: TRBV3-1
size: .
length: 12
D: .
J: TRBJ2-5

CDR3: CATSILGSGRFKETQYF
DNA: TGTGCCACCTCCATCCTGGGCAGCGGGAGGTTCAAAGAGACCCAGTACTTC
V: TRBV15
size: .
length: 17
D: TRBD2
J: TRBJ2-5

CDR3: CASSAQGISEQYF
DNA: TGCGCCAGCAGCGCCCAGGGAATAAGCGAGCAGTACTTC
V: TRBV5-1
size: .
length: 13
D: .
J: TRBJ2-7

CDR3: CASSLTQGENEQFF
DNA: TGTGCCAGCAGCTTAACACAGGGGGAGAATGAGCAGTTCTTC
V: TRBV7-9
size: many
length: 14
D: TRBD1
J: TRBJ2-1

CDR3: CASSPPLEQYF
DNA: TGTGCCAGCAGTCCCCCGCTCGAGCAGTACTTC
V: TRBV6-4
size: .
length: 11
D: .
J: TRBJ2-7

CDR3: CASSRLATGGYNEQFF
DNA: TGTGCCAGCAGCCGACTAGCAACGGGGGGATACAATGAGCAGTTCTTC
V: TRBV14
size: .
length: 16
D: TRBD2
J: TRBJ2-1

CDR3: CASGDRTGRPGELFF
DNA: TGTGCCAGCGGAGACCGGACAGGGCGGCCCGGGGAGCTGTTTTTT
V: TRBV5-8
size: .
length: 15
D: TRBD1
J: TRBJ2-2

CDR3: CASSLRGGDTDTQYF
DNA: TGTGCCAGCAGCTTAAGAGGGGGGGACACAGATACGCAGTATTTT
V: TRBV7-7
size: .
length: 15
D: .
J: TRBJ2-3

CDR3: CASSPRAQTGTQYF
DNA: TGTGCCAGCAGCCCCCGAGCTCAGACTGGGACCCAGTACTTC
V: TRBV11-2
size: .
length: 14
D: .
J: TRBJ2-5

CDR3: CSARAVGARITYEQYF
DNA: TGCAGTGCTAGAGCCGTCGGAGCTCGGATAACCTACGAGCAGTACTTC
V: TRBV20-1
size: .
length: 16
D: .
J: TRBJ2-7

CDR3: CASSLDRDRPHEKLFF
DNA: TGTGCCAGCAGCTTAGACCGGGACCGCCCACATGAAAAACTGTTTTTT
V: TRBV7-2
size: .
length: 16
D: .
J: TRBJ1-4

CDR3: CASSKGRKPYEQYF
DNA: TGTGCCAGCAGTAAGGGACGGAAGCCCTACGAGCAGTACTTC
V: TRBV6-1
size: few
length: 14
D: .
J: TRBJ2-7

CDR3: CATSRDWVEQYF
DNA: TGTGCCACCAGCAGAGATTGGGTGGAGCAGTATTTT
V: TRBV15
size: .
length: 12
D: .
J: TRBJ2-3

CDR3: CASGPRGSYEQYF
DNA: TGTGCCAGCGGACCCCGGGGAAGCTACGAGCAGTACTTC
V: TRBV12-3/TRBV12-4
size: .
length: 13
D: .
J: TRBJ2-7

CDR3: CASSRSTGLMNTEAFF
DNA: TGCGCCAGCAGCCGATCGACAGGCTTAATGAACACTGAAGCTTTCTTT
V: TRBV10-1
size: .
length: 16
D: .
J: TRBJ1-1

CDR3: CASSYSQGARPEAFF
DNA: TGTGCCAGCAGTTACTCGCAGGGGGCGAGGCCTGAAGCTTTCTTT
V: TRBV6-2/TRBV6-3
size: .
length: 15
D: TRBD1
J: TRBJ1-1

CDR3: CASSHDDYNEQFF
DNA: TGTGCCAGCTCACATGACGATTACAATGAGCAGTTCTTC
V: TRBV18
size: few
length: 13
D: .
J: TRBJ2-1

CDR3: CASSFWDSNEKLFF
DNA: TGTGCCAGCAGCTTTTGGGACAGTAATGAAAAACTGTTTTTT
V: TRBV12-3/TRBV12-4
size: .
length: 14
D: TRBD1
J: TRBJ1-4